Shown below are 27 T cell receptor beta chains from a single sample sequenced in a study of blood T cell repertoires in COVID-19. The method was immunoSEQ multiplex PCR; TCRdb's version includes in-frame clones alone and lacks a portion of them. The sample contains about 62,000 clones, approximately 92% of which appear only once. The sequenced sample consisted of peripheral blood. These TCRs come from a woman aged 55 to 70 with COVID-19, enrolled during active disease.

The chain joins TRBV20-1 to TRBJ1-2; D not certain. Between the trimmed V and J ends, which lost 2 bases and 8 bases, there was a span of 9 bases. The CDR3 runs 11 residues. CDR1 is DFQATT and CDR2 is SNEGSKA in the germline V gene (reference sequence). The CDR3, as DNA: TGCAGTGCTAGATACCCCGGGGGCTACACCTTC. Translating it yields CSARYPGGYTF.

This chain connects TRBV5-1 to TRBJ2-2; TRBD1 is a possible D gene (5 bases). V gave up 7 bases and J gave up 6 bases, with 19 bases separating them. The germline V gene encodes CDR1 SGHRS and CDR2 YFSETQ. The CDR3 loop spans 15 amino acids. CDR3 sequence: CASVETVARAGELFF. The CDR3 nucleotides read TGCGCCAGCGTTGAGACAGTAGCTCGGGCCGGGGAGCTGTTTTTT.

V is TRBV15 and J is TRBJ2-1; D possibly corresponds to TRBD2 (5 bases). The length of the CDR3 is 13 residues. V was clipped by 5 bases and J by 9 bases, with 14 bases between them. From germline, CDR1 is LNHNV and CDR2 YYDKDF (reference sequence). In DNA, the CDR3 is TGTGCCACCAGCGGTACTAGGTGGGTTGAGCAGTTCTTC. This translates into CATSGTRWVEQFF.

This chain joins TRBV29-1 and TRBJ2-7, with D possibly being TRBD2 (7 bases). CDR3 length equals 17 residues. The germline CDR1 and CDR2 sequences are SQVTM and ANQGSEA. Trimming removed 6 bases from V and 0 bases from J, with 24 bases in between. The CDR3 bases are TGCAGCGTCGCCGGGGGGCCTAGCGGAGGAAGCTCCTACGAGCAGTACTTC. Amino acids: CSVAGGPSGGSSYEQYF.

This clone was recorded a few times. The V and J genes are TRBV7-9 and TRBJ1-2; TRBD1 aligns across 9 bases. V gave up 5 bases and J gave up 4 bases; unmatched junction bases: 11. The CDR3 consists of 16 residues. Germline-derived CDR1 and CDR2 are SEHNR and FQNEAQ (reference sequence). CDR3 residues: CASSPARDRVGYGYTF. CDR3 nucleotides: TGTGCCAGCAGCCCCGCCCGGGACAGGGTCGGCTATGGCTACACCTTC.

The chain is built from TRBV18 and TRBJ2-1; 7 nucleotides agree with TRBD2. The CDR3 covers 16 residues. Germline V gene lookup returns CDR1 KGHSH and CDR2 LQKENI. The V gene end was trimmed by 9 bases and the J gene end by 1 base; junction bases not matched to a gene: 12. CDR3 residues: CASNHNQGGSYNEQFF. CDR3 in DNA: TGTGCCAGTAATCACAACCAGGGAGGGTCCTACAATGAGCAGTTCTTC.

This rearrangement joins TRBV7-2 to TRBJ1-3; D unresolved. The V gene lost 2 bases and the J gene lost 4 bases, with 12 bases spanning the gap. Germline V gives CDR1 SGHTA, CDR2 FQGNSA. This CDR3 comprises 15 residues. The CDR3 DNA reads TGTGCCAGCAGCTTAATTGGCCCAGCGGGAAACACCATATATTTT. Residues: CASSLIGPAGNTIYF.

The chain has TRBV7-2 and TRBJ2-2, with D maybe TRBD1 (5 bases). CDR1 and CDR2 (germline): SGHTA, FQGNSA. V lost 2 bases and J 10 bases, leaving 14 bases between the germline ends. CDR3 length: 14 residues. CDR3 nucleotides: TGTGCCAGCAGCTTAATAGGGGAACACCTGGAGCTGTTTTTT. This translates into CASSLIGEHLELFF.

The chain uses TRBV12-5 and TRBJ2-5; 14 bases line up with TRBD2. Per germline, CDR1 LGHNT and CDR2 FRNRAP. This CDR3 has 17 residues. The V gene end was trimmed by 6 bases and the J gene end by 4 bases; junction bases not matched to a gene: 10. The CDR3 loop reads CASGAGTSGSPAETQYF. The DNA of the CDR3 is TGTGCTAGTGGCGCCGGGACTAGCGGGAGCCCGGCAGAGACCCAGTACTTC. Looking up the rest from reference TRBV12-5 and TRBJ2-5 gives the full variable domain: DARVTQTPRHKVTEMGQEVTMRCQPILGHNTVFWYRQTMMQGLELLAYFRNRAPLDDSGMPKDRFSAEMPDATLATLKIQPSEPRDSAVYFCASGAGTSGSPAETQYFGPGTRLLVL.

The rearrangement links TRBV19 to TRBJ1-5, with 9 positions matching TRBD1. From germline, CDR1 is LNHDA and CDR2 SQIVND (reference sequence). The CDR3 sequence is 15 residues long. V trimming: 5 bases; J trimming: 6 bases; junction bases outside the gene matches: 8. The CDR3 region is CASSAPGQGFQPQHF. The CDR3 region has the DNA TGTGCCAGTAGTGCCCCGGGACAGGGTTTTCAGCCCCAGCATTTT.

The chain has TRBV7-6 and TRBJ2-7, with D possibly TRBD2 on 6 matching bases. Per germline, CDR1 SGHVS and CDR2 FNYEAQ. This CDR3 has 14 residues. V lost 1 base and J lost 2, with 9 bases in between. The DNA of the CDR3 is TGTGCCAGCAGCTTAGTCGGCGGGACCTACGAGCAGTACTTC. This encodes CASSLVGGTYEQYF.

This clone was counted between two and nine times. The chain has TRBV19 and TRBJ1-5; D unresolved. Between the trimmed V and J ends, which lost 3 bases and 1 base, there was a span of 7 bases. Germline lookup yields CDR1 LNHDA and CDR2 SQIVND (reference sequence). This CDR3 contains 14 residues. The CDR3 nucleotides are TGTGCCAGTAGTATCGGAGAAAGCAATCAGCCCCAGCATTTT. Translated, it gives CASSIGESNQPQHF.

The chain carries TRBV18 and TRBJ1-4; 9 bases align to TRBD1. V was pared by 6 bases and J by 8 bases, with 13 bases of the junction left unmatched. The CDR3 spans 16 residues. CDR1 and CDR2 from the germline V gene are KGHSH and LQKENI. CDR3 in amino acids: CASSDDRGAGGEKLFF. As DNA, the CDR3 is TGTGCCAGCTCCGACGACAGGGGGGCTGGAGGCGAAAAACTGTTTTTT.

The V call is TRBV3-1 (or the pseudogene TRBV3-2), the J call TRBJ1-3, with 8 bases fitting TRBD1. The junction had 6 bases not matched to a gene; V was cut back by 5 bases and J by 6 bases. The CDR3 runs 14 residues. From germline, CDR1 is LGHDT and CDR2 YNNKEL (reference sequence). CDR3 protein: CASSDRGSENTIYF. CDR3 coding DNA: TGTGCCAGCAGCGACAGGGGAAGCGAAAACACCATATATTTT.

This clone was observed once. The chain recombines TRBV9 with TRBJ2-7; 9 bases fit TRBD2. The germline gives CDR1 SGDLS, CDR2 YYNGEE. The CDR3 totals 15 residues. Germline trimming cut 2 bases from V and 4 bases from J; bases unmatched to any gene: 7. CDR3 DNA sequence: TGTGCCAGCAGCGTCTCTAGCGGGGCCACTTACGAGCAGTACTTC. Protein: CASSVSSGATYEQYF.

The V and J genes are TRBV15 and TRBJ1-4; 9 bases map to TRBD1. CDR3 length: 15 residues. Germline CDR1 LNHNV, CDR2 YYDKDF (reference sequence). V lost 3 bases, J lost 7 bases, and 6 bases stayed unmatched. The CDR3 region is CATSRDRGSGEKLFF. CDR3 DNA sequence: TGTGCCACCAGCAGGGACAGGGGATCAGGTGAAAAACTGTTTTTT.

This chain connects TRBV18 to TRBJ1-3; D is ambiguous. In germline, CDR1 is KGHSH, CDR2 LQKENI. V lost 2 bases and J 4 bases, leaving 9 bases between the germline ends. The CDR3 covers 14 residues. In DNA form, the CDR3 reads TGTGCCAGCTCACCAAATTCACAGGGAAACACCATATATTTT. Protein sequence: CASSPNSQGNTIYF.

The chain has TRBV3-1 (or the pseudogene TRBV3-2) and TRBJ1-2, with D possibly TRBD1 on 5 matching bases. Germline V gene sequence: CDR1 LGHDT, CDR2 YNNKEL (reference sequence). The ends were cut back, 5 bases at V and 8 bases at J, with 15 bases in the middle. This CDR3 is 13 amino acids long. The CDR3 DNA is TGTGCCAGCAGCAGGGCATCCCAGGGAGGCTACACCTTC. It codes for CASSRASQGGYTF.

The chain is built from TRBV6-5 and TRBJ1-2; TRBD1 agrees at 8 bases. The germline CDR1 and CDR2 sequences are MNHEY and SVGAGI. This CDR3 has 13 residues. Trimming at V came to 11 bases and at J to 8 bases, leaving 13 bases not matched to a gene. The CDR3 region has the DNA TGTGCCCTAAATTCAGGGGGCGCGGGGGGCTACACCTTC. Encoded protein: CALNSGGAGGYTF.

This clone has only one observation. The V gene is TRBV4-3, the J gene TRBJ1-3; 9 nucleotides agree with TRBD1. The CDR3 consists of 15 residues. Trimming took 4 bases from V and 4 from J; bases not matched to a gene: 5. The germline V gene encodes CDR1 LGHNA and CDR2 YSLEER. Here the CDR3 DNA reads TGCGCCAGCAGCCTCGGGACAGGGAAAGGAAACACCATATATTTT. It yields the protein CASSLGTGKGNTIYF.

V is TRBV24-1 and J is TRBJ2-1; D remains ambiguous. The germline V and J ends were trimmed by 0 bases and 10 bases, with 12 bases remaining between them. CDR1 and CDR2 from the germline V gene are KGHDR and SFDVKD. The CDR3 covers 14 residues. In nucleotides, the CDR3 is TGTGCCACCAGTGATTTGCAGTTAAAAACCGAGCAGTTCTTC. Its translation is CATSDLQLKTEQFF.

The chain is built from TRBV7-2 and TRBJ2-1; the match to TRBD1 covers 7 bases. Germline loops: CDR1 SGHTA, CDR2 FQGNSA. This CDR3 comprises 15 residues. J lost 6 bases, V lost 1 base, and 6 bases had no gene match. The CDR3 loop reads CASSLVGGAVNEQFF. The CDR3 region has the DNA TGTGCCAGCAGCTTAGTAGGGGGCGCCGTCAATGAGCAGTTCTTC. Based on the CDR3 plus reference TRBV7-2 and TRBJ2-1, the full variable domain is GAGVSQSPSNKVTEKGKDVELRCDPISGHTALYWYRQSLGQGLEFLIYFQGNSAPDKSGLPSDRFSAERTGGSVSTLTIQRTQQEDSAVYLCASSLVGGAVNEQFFGPGTRLTVL.

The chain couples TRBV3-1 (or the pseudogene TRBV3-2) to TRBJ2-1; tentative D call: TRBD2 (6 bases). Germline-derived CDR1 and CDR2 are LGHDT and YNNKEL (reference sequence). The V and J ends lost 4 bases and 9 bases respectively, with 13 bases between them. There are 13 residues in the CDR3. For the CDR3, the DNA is TGTGCCAGCAGCCGGGGCGGAGGGATTGAGCAGTTCTTC. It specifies CASSRGGGIEQFF.

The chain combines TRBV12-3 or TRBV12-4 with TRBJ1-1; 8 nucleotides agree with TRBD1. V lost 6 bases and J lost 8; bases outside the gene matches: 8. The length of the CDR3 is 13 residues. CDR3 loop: CASSPGQGYEAFF. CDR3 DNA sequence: TGTGCCAGCAGCCCCGGACAGGGCTACGAAGCTTTCTTT.

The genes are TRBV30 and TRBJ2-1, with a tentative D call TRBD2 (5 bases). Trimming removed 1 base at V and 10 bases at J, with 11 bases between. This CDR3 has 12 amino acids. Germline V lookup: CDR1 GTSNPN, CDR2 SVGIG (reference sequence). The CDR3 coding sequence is TGTGCCTGGAGTGCACAGCGGAACGAGCAGTTCTTC. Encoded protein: CAWSAQRNEQFF.

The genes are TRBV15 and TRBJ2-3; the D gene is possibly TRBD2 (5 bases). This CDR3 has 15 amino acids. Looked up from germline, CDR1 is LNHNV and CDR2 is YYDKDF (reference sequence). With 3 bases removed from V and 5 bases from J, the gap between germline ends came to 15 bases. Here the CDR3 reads CATSRIRSGGDTQYF. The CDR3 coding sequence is TGTGCCACCAGCAGGATAAGGTCCGGAGGAGATACGCAGTATTTT.

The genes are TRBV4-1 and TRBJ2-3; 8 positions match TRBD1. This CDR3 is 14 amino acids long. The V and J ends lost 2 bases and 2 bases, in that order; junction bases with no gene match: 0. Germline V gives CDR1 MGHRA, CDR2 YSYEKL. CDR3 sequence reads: CASSQQGATDTQYF. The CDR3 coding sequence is TGCGCCAGCAGCCAACAGGGGGCCACAGATACGCAGTATTTT.